Below, one T cell receptor beta chain is given with its context. The sample belongs to a study of blood T cell repertoires in COVID-19. At the level of the study: Samples came from the United States, Italy and Spain, spanning acute and convalescent COVID-19. PBMCs, B-cell-depleted T cells, or T cells provided the cDNA or gDNA that made up the material.

This CDR3 contains 16 residues. Germline assignment: CDR1 SGDLS and CDR2 YYNGEE. Unmatched junction bases numbered 9, after V lost 4 bases and J lost 8 bases. Original data processing: Reference gene primer amplification gave nucleated cell count estimates. Clones were sequenced by immunoSEQ multiplex PCR, and TCRdb holds only the in-frame ones, with some missing. That table gives V, J and clone size, and the DNA gave D and trimming. This table holds over 100,000 clones, 75% to 90% found once. The receptor was isolated from a man aged 50-59 years with acute or convalescent COVID-19. The V call is TRBV9, the J call TRBJ2-2, with 12 bases that match TRBD2. Sequences were obtained from peripheral blood. Here the CDR3 reads CASSSRLAGGPGELFF. CDR3 DNA: TGTGCCAGCAGCTCTCGGCTAGCGGGAGGGCCGGGGGAGCTGTTTTTT. Looking up the rest from reference TRBV9 and TRBJ2-2 gives the full variable domain: DSGVTQTPKHLITATGQRVTLRCSPRSGDLSVYWYQQSLDQGLQFLIQYYNGEERAKGNILERFSAQQFPDLHSELNLSSLELGDSALYFCASSSRLAGGPGELFFGEGSRLTVL.